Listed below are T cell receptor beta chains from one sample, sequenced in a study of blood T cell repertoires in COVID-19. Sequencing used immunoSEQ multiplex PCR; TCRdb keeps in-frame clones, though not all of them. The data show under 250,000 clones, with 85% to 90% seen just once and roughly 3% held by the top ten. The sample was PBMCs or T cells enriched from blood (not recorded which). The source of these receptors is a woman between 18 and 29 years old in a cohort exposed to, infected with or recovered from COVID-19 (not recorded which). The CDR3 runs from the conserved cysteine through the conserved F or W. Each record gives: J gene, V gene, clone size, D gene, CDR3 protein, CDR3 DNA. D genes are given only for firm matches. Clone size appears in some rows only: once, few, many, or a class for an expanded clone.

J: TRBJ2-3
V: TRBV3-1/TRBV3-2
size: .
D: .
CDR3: CASSQISGSTDTQYF
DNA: TGTGCCAGCAGCCAGATTAGCGGTAGCACAGATACGCAGTATTTT

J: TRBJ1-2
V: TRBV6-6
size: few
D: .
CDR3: CASSSQTGKGYTF
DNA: TGTGCCAGCAGTTCCCAAACAGGGAAGGGCTACACCTTC

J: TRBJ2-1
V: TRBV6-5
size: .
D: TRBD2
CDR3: CASSRLAGAIDEQFF
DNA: TGTGCCAGCAGTCGACTAGCGGGAGCAATAGATGAGCAGTTCTTC

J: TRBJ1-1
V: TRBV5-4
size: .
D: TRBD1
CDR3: CASTTPGQGSTEAFF
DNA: TGTGCCAGCACCACCCCGGGACAGGGGAGCACTGAAGCTTTCTTT

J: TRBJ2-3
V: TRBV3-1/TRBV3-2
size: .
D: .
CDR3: CASSQGTPGDTQYF
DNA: TGTGCCAGCAGCCAAGGAACTCCGGGAGATACGCAGTATTTT

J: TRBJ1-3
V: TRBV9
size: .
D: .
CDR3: CASSVSSGNTIYF
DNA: TGTGCCAGCAGCGTCAGTTCAGGAAACACCATATATTTT

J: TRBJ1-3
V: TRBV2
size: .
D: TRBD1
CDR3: CASSFGTDGNTIYF
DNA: TGTGCCAGCAGCTTCGGGACAGACGGAAACACCATATATTTT

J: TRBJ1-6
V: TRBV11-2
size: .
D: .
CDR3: CASSLGQSPLHF
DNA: TGTGCCAGCAGCTTAGGGCAGTCACCCCTCCACTTT

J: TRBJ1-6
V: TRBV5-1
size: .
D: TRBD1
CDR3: CASSLSNRGNSPLHF
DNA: TGCGCCAGCAGCTTGTCTAACAGGGGAAATTCACCCCTCCACTTT

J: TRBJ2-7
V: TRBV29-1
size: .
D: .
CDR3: CSVYRNYEQYF
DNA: TGCAGCGTTTACAGGAACTACGAGCAGTACTTC

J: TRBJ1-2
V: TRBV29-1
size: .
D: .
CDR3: CSVHGGYGYTF
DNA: TGCAGCGTACACGGGGGCTATGGCTACACCTTC

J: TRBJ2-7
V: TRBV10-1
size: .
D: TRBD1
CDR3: CASTRTGVYEQYF
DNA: TGCGCCAGCACTAGGACAGGGGTCTACGAGCAGTACTTC

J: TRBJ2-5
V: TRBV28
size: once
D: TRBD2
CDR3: CASSPTSGGAEETQYF
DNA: TGTGCCAGCAGCCCTACTAGCGGGGGGGCTGAGGAGACCCAGTACTTC

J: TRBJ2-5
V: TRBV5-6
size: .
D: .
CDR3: CASREGYRETQYF
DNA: TGTGCCAGCAGAGAGGGTTATCGAGAGACCCAGTACTTC

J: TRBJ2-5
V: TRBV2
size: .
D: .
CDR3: CASKKDSTTLETQYF
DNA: TGTGCCAGCAAGAAGGACTCTACGACTCTGGAGACCCAGTACTTC

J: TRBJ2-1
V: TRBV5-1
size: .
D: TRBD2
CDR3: CASSLEIGGRTYNEQFF
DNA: TGCGCCAGCAGCTTAGAAATCGGCGGGAGGACCTACAATGAGCAGTTCTTC

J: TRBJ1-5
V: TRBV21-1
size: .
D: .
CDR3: CASTGQGGSNQPQHF
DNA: TGTGCCAGCACGGGACAGGGCGGCAGCAATCAGCCCCAGCATTTT

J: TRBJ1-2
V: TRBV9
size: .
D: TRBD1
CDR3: CASSEGQPNYGYTF
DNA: TGTGCCAGCAGTGAGGGACAGCCTAACTATGGCTACACCTTC

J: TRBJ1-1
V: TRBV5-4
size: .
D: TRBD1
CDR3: CASSLGTAHEAFF
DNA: TGTGCCAGCAGCTTAGGGACAGCCCATGAAGCTTTCTTT

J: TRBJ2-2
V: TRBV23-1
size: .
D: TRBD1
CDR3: CASIRDRANTGELFF
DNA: TGCGCCAGCATCCGGGACAGGGCGAACACCGGGGAGCTGTTTTTT

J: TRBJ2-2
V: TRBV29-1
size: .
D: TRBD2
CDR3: CSVEEAGHTGELFF
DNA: TGCAGCGTTGAGGAAGCGGGGCACACCGGGGAGCTGTTTTTT

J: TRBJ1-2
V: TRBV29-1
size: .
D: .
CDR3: CSVEARDYTF
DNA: TGCAGCGTTGAAGCGAGAGACTACACCTTC

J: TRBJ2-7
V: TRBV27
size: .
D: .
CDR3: CASSKRRSYEQYF
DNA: TGTGCCAGCAGTAAACGGCGGAGCTACGAGCAGTACTTC

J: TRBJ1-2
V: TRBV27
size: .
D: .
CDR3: CASSDWAAERYTF
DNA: TGTGCCAGCAGTGATTGGGCAGCAGAACGCTACACCTTC

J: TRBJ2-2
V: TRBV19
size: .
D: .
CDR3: CASSNGQTTGELFF
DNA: TGTGCCAGTAGCAACGGACAGACCACCGGGGAGCTGTTTTTT

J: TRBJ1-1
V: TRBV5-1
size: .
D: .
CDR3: CASSFTGRGNTEAFF
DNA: TGCGCCAGCAGCTTTACTGGGAGAGGGAACACTGAAGCTTTCTTT

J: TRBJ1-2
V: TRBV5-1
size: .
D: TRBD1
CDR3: CASSLLAGGDYGYTF
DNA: TGCGCCAGCAGCTTGTTGGCAGGGGGCGATTATGGCTACACCTTC

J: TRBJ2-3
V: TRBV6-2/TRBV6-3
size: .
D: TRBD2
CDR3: CASSPPRQETSGDTQYF
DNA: TGTGCCAGCAGTCCCCCTCGACAGGAGACTAGCGGAGATACGCAGTATTTT

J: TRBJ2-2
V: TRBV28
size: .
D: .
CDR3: CASSWLARGGTGELFF
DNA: TGTGCCAGCAGTTGGCTAGCGAGAGGTGGCACCGGGGAGCTGTTTTTT